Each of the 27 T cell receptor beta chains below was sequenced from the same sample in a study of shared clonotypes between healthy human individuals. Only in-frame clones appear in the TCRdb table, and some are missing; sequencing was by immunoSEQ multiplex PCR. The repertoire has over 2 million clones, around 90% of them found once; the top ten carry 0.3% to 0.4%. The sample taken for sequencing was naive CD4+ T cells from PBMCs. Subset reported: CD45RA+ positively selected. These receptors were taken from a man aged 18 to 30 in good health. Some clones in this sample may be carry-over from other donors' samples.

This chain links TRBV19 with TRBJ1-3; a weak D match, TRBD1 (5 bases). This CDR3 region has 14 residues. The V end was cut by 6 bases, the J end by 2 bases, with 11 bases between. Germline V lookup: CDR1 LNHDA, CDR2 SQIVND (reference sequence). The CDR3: CASSPGRPGNTIYF. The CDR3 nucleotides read TGTGCCAGTAGCCCAGGGCGGCCTGGAAACACCATATATTTT.

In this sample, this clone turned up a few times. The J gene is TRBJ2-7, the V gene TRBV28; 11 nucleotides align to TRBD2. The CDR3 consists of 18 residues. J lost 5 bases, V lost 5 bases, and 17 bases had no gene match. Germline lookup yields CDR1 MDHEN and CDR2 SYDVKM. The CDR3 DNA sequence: TGTGCCAGCAGTACTATAGATTCACTAGCGGGAGTAAGCGACGAGCAGTACTTC. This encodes CASSTIDSLAGVSDEQYF.

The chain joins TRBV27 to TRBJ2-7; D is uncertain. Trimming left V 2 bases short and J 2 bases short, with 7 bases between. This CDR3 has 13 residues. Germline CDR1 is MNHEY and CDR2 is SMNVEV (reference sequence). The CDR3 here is CASSLQQTYEQYF. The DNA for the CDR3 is TGTGCCAGCAGTTTACAACAAACCTACGAGCAGTACTTC.

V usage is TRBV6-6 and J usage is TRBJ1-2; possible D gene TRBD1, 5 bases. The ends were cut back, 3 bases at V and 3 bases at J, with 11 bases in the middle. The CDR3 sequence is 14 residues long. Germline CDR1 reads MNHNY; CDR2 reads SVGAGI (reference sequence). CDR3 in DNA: TGTGCCAGCAGTTATACAGGAGGTTACTATGGCTACACCTTC. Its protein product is CASSYTGGYYGYTF.

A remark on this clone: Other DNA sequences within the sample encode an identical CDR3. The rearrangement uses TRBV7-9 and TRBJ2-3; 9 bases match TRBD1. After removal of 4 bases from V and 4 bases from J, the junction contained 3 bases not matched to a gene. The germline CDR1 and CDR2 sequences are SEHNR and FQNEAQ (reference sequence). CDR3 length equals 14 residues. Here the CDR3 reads CASSSDRGPDTQYF. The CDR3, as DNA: TGTGCCAGCAGCTCGGACAGGGGACCAGATACGCAGTATTTT.

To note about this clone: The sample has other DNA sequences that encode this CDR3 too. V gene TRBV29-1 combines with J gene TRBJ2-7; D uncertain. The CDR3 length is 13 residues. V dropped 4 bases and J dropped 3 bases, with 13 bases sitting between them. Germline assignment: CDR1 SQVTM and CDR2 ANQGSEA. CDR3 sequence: CSVAGQYYYEQYF. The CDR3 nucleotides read TGCAGCGTTGCCGGGCAGTACTACTACGAGCAGTACTTC.

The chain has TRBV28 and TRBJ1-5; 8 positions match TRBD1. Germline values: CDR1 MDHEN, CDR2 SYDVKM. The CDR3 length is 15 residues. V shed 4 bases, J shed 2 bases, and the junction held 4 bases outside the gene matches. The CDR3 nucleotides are TGTGCCAGCAGTTCACCAGGGGGCCGCAATCAGCCCCAGCATTTT. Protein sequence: CASSSPGGRNQPQHF.

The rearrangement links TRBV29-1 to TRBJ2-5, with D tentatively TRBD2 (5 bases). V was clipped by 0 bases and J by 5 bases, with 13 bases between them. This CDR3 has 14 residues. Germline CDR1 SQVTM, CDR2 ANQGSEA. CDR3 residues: CSVEDPRGAETQYF. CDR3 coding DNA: TGCAGCGTTGAAGATCCACGGGGTGCTGAGACCCAGTACTTC.

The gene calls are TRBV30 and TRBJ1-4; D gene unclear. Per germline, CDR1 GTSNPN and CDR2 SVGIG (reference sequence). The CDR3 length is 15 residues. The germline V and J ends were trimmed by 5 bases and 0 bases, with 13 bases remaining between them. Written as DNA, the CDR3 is TGTGCCTGGTCCCCCGGGTCTTCAACTAATGAAAAACTGTTTTTT. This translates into CAWSPGSSTNEKLFF. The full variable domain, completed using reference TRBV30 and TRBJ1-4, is SQTIHQWPATLVQPVGSPLSLECTVEGTSNPNLYWYRQAAGRGLQLLFYSVGIGQISSEVPQNLSASRPQDRQFILSSKKLLLSDSGFYLCAWSPGSSTNEKLFFGSGTQLSVL.

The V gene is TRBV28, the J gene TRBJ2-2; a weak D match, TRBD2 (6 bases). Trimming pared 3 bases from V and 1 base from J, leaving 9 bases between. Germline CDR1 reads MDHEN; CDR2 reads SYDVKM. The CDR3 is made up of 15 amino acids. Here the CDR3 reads CASSFLSGNTGELFF. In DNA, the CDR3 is TGTGCCAGCAGTTTTCTTAGCGGGAACACCGGGGAGCTGTTTTTT.

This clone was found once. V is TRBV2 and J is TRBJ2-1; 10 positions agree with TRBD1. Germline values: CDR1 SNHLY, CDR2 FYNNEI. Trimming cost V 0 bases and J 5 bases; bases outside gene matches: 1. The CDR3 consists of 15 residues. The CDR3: CASSEATGGHNEQFF. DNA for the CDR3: TGTGCCAGCAGTGAAGCGACAGGGGGCCACAATGAGCAGTTCTTC.

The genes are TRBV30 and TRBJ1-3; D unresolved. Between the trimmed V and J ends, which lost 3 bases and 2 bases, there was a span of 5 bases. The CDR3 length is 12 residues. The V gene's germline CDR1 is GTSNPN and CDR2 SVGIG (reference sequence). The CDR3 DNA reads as TGTGCCTGGAGAGGAACTGGAAACACCATATATTTT. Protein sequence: CAWRGTGNTIYF.

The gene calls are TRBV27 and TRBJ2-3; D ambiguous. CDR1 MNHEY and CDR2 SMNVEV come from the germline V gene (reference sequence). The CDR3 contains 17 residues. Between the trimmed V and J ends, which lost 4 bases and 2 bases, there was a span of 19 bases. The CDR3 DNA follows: TGTGCCAGCAGTTCTGGTAGAACAGCAACGTACACAGATACGCAGTATTTT. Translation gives CASSSGRTATYTDTQYF.

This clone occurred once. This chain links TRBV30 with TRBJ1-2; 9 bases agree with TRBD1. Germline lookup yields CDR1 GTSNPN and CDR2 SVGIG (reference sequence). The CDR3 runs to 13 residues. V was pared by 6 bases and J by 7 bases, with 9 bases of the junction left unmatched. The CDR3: CACPQGARTGYTF. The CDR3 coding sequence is TGTGCCTGTCCACAGGGGGCTCGAACTGGCTACACCTTC.

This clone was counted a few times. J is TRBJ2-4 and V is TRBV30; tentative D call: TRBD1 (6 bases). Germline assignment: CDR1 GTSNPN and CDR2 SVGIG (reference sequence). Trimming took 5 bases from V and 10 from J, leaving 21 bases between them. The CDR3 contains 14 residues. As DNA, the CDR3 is TGTGCCTGGTCCACAGGGCTACTTGGGCAAATTCAGTACTTC. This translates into CAWSTGLLGQIQYF.

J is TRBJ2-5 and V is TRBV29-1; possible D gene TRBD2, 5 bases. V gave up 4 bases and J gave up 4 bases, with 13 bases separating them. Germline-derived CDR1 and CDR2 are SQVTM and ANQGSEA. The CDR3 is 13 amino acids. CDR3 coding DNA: TGCAGCGTTGGCGCACTAGGGTTAGAGACCCAGTACTTC. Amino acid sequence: CSVGALGLETQYF. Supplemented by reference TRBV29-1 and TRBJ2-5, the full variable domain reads SAVISQKPSRDICQRGTSLTIQCQVDSQVTMMFWYRQQPGQSLTLIATANQGSEATYESGFVIDKFPISRPNLTFSTLTVSNMSPEDSSIYLCSVGALGLETQYFGPGTRLLVL.

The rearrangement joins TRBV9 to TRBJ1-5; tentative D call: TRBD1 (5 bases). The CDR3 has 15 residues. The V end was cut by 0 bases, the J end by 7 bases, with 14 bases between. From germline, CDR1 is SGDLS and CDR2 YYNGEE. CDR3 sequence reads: CASSVGVREGQPQHF. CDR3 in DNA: TGTGCCAGCAGCGTAGGGGTCAGGGAGGGCCAGCCCCAGCATTTT.

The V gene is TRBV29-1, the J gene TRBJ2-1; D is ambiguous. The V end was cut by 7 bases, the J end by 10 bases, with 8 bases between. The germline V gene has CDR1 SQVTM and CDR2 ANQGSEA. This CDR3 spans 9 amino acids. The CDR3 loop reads CSGGGEQFF. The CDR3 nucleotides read TGCAGCGGGGGTGGGGAGCAGTTCTTC.

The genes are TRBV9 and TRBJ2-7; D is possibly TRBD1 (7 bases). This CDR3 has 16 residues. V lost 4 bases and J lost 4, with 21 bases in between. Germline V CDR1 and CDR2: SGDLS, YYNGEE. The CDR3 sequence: CASSPRGALSPYEQYF. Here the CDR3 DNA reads TGTGCCAGCAGCCCCAGGGGGGCCCTTTCTCCTTACGAGCAGTACTTC.

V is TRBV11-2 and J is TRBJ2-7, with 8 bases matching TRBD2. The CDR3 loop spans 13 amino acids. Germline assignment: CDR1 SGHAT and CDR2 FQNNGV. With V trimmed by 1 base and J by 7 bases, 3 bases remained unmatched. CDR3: CASSLAGGVEQYF. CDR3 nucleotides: TGTGCCAGCAGCTTAGCGGGAGGGGTAGAGCAGTACTTC.

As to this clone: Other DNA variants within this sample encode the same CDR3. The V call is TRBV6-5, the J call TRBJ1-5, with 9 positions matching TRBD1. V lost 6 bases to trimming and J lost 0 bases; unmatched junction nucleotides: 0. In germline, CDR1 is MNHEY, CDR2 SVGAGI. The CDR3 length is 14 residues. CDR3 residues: CASRGQGSNQPQHF. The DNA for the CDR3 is TGTGCCAGCAGGGGACAGGGTAGCAATCAGCCCCAGCATTTT.

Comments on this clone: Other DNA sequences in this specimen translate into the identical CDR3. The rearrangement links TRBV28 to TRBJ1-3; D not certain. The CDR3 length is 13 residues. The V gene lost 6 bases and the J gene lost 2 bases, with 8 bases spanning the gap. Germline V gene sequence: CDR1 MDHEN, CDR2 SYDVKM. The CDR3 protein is CASSPGAGNTIYF. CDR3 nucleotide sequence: TGTGCCAGCAGCCCTGGGGCTGGAAACACCATATATTTT.

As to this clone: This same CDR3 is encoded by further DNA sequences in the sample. The CDR3 reads CASSPGQGLNYGYTF. The CDR3 bases are TGTGCCAGCTCACCGGGACAGGGGTTAAACTATGGCTACACCTTC. The chain carries TRBV18 and TRBJ1-2, with 10 nucleotides matching TRBD1. The CDR3 consists of 15 residues. The germline CDR1 and CDR2 sequences are KGHSH and LQKENI. V was pared by 3 bases and J by 2 bases, with 3 bases of the junction left unmatched.

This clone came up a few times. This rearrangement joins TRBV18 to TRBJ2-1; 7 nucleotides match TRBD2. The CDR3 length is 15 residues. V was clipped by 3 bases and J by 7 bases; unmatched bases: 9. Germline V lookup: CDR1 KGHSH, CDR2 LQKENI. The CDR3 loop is CASSPPSGGGNEQFF. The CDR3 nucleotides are TGTGCCAGCTCACCTCCTAGCGGTGGGGGGAATGAGCAGTTCTTC.

CDR3 loop: CASSLYKFEAFF. DNA of the CDR3: TGTGCCAGCAGTTTGTACAAGTTTGAAGCTTTCTTT. J is TRBJ1-1 and V is TRBV28, with D unresolved. This CDR3 is 12 amino acids long. The V end was cut by 3 bases, the J end by 7 bases, with 9 bases between. Per germline, CDR1 MDHEN and CDR2 SYDVKM.

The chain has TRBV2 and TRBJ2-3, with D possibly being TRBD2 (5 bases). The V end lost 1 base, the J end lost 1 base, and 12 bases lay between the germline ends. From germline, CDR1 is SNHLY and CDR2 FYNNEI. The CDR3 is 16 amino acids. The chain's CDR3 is CASSEVRASGTDTQYF. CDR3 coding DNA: TGTGCCAGCAGTGAAGTGAGGGCGAGTGGCACAGATACGCAGTATTTT.

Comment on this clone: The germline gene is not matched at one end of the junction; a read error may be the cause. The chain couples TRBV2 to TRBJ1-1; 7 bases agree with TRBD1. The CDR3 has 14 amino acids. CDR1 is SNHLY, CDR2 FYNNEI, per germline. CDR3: CASREDRARMEAFF. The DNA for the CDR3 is TGTGCCAGCAGAGAAGACAGGGCGCGAATGGAAGCTTTCTTT.